These 10 T cell receptor beta chains share one sample of origin, sequenced in a study of identifying expanded T cells in peripheral blood. Generated by immunoSEQ multiplex PCR, the TCRdb table keeps only in-frame clones and is missing some. The data hold approximately 130,000 clones, with 86% observed a single time. What was sequenced was blood. These TCRs come from a person aged 18 to 70 in good health.

The CDR3 spells CASSSGTLRPLHF. CDR3 DNA: TGTGCCAGCAGTTCCGGGACACTGAGACCCCTCCACTTT. J is TRBJ1-6 and V is TRBV7-6; the D gene is possibly TRBD1 (6 bases). The CDR3 totals 13 residues. The V gene's germline CDR1 is SGHVS and CDR2 FNYEAQ. The V end was cut by 6 bases, the J end by 12 bases, with 15 bases between.

The chain links TRBV19 to TRBJ2-1, with a possible D match to TRBD1 (5 bases). Germline CDR1 is LNHDA and CDR2 is SQIVND (reference sequence). The V end lost 9 bases, the J end lost 3 bases, and 21 bases lay between the germline ends. The CDR3 runs to 16 residues. The CDR3 sequence: CASIDQQARDYNEQFF. In nucleotides, the CDR3 is TGTGCCAGCATCGACCAACAGGCCAGGGACTACAATGAGCAGTTCTTC.

V usage is TRBV5-1 and J usage is TRBJ1-2, with D perhaps matching TRBD1 (5 bases). Germline V gene data show CDR1 as SGHRS and CDR2 as YFSETQ. V was clipped by 6 bases and J by 5 bases, with 14 bases between them. The CDR3 contains 13 residues. The CDR3 sequence: CASNPGRTYGYTF. DNA for the CDR3: TGCGCCAGCAACCCGGGACGGACTTATGGCTACACCTTC.

The V call is TRBV28, the J call TRBJ2-4; 11 bases are shared with TRBD2. The J segment lost 8 bases and the V segment lost 8 bases, leaving 17 bases of the junction unmatched. Germline V gene sequence: CDR1 MDHEN, CDR2 SYDVKM. The CDR3 has 17 residues. CDR3 protein: CASRSGLAVSLGHIQYF. CDR3 coding DNA: TGTGCCAGCCGTTCGGGACTAGCGGTTTCACTCGGTCACATTCAGTACTTC.

The gene calls are TRBV27 and TRBJ1-1; a possible D gene is TRBD1 (5 bases). Trimming removed 2 bases from V and 1 base from J, with 8 bases in between. Germline lookup yields CDR1 MNHEY and CDR2 SMNVEV (reference sequence). The CDR3 is made up of 14 amino acids. The CDR3 loop reads CASSLPGRNTEAFF. The CDR3 coding sequence is TGTGCCAGCAGTTTACCGGGACGGAACACTGAAGCTTTCTTT.

V usage is TRBV28 and J usage is TRBJ1-2; no clear D. The V end lost 7 bases, the J end lost 8 bases, and 11 bases lay between the germline ends. The CDR3 is made up of 11 amino acids. CDR1 and CDR2 (germline): MDHEN, SYDVKM. This CDR3 is CASKDTRGYTF. The CDR3 DNA sequence: TGTGCCAGCAAAGATACGAGGGGCTACACCTTC.

The rearrangement links TRBV6-6 to TRBJ2-3; no firm D call. The V gene's germline CDR1 is MNHNY and CDR2 SVGAGI (reference sequence). The CDR3 is made up of 12 amino acids. Trimming removed 2 bases from V and 5 bases from J, with 5 bases in between. The CDR3 DNA reads TGTGCCAGCAGTTACGGATTAGATACGCAGTATTTT. It encodes CASSYGLDTQYF.

This chain joins TRBV15 and TRBJ1-2, with D maybe TRBD1 (5 bases). This CDR3 has 13 residues. Per the germline V gene, CDR1 is LNHNV and CDR2 is YYDKDF (reference sequence). Between the trimmed V and J ends, which lost 0 bases and 8 bases, there was a span of 10 bases. The CDR3 protein is CATSRDQGWGYTF. In DNA form, the CDR3 reads TGTGCCACCAGCAGAGACCAGGGTTGGGGCTACACCTTC.

The chain has TRBV6-5 and TRBJ2-3, with unresolved D. Trimming cost V 5 bases and J 4 bases, with 10 bases left between them. CDR1 and CDR2 from the germline V gene are MNHEY and SVGAGI. The CDR3 is 13 residues long. The CDR3 loop reads CASSRLLADTQYF. The CDR3 coding sequence is TGTGCCAGCAGTCGGCTGCTGGCAGATACGCAGTATTTT.

The chain links TRBV5-1 to TRBJ2-4, with a possible D match to TRBD1 (6 bases). CDR3 length: 13 amino acids. V lost 1 base to trimming and J lost 9 bases, with 11 bases between them. Germline V gene lookup returns CDR1 SGHRS and CDR2 YFSETQ. Here the CDR3 DNA reads TGCGCCAGCAGCTTGCAGGGGTCCGGCATTCAGTACTTC. The encoded protein is CASSLQGSGIQYF.